This entry features one T cell receptor beta chain sequence. The antigen remains undetermined. Germline CDR1 is ENHRY and CDR2 is SYGVKD. CDR3 length: 13 amino acids. Trimming removed 6 bases at V and 4 bases at J, with 9 bases between. The sample belongs to a study of shared clonotypes between healthy human individuals. Overall study findings and caveats: The study's rarefaction showed incomplete sorted-subset sequencing despite large depth. Relative to their counterparts shared across all four donors, non-shared clonotypes exhibited diminished generation probabilities.

It was at deep level that the assay was run. Sequenced by immunoSEQ multiplex PCR; TCRdb stores in-frame clones only, minus some. The table shows roughly 2.5 million clones, with more than 80% occurring only once. The investigators split CD4+ cells into a CD45RA+ naive subset and a CD45RA-negative memory subset. Sequencing used naive CD4+ T cells sorted from blood. Subset indicated: CD45RA+ positively selected. The chain is built from TRBV10-3 and TRBJ2-2; D remains unclear. The sequence derives from a man aged 18-30 years in good health. DNA of the CDR3: TGTGCCATCAGGGGTAGAGTCACCGGGGAGCTGTTTTTT. Translating gives CAIRGRVTGELFF.